This T cell receptor (beta chain) was recorded in a study of cytomegalovirus exposure and HLA in healthy donors. Findings of the study overall: A later analysis linked a missense DCLRE1C variant to TCR beta V- and J-gene trimming. Reports credit the classifier with highly specific, highly sensitive diagnosis of cytomegalovirus status. Specificity for CMV antigens was confirmed in vitro for a few of the CMV-associated chains. More clonal expansion characterized HLA-associated TCR beta chains than equally common others in a later analysis.

Concerning this clone: Its specificity is unknown.

The PCR made use of 60 Vbeta and 13 Jbeta primers. Measured with immunoSEQ multiplex PCR; TCRdb has only the in-frame clones, and not every one. This sample carries fewer than 85,000 clones, around 72% of them seen once, and the ten largest clones take 12%. V was cut by 0 bases and J by 0 bases, with 6 bases left in between. CDR1 SGDLS and CDR2 YYNGEE come from the germline V gene. The CDR3 contains 14 residues. The sequenced sample consisted of PBMCs. The receptor's source is a woman aged 40 to 49 in good health and CMV-seropositive. The chain carries TRBV9 and TRBJ1-1; D uncertain. The CDR3, as DNA: TGTGCCAGCAGCGTAGATCCTTTGAACACTGAAGCTTTCTTT. Encoded protein: CASSVDPLNTEAFF.